These T cell receptor beta chains were read from a single sample in a study of long-term antiretroviral therapy in people with HIV. The data were produced by immunoSEQ multiplex PCR, yet TCRdb's version contains in-frame clones alone and is incomplete. The repertoire has around 6,500 clones, almost 75% of them found once; the top ten carry around 30%. Specimen: unsorted PBMCs, collected 0.2 years after starting antiretroviral therapy. The receptors come from a man aged 40-55 years with HIV. Both conserved end residues are part of each CDR3. The order of the fields is V gene, CDR3 protein.

TRBV5-5	CASSYSQPADEQYF
TRBV5-5	CASSLAGHANYGYTF
TRBV4-1	CASSQDPSAGSYEQYF
TRBV30	CAWSSWGGVGELFF
TRBV5-1	CASSLSGDLYGYTF
TRBV4-1	CASSRGTSGEQYF
TRBV27	CASSSDGGYEQYF
TRBV6-1	CASSERLGGVSPLHF
TRBV2	CASSSLAGAGTGELFF
TRBV9	CASSVWGSIDNEQFF
TRBV10-3	CAISESRYYEQYF
TRBV6-5	CASSGSTGNTEAFF
TRBV4-1	CASSQSTGAPGNTIYF
TRBV30	CAWSVILDREAFF
TRBV6-5	CASSYRGDEQYF
TRBV29-1	CSVEGGALHPYEQYF
TRBV19	CASSPGVSGYGYTF
TRBV6-1	CASSRGDSNQPQHF
TRBV7-9	CASSLTFDTQYF
TRBV4-1	CASSQVSGAPYEQYF
TRBV30	CAWSHMYIDFDLSGNTIYF
TRBV5-1	CASSLLAESYNEQFF
TRBV29-1	CSAETRGQSTDTQYF
TRBV6-6	CASSLIQGNPYGYTF
TRBV5-4	CASIGDSNTEAFF
TRBV10-2	CASSDPGTVYGYTF
TRBV18	CASSPPGSPEKLFF
TRBV12-5	CASGSSAGANYGYTF
TRBV6-1	CASSEFEWGTADYEQYF
TRBV19	CASSMAGSSYNEQFF
TRBV27	CASRVPTAYSYEQYF
TRBV7-9	CASSQTGTVTYEQYF
TRBV7-9	CASSLGQGNYGYTF
TRBV29-1	CSVLGGFSYEQYF
TRBV12-5	CASGLVSGSMNTEAFF
TRBV11-3	CASSLGSVYEQYF
TRBV6-1	CASSAPGAYGYTF
TRBV7-9	CASSPGGSGDASYEQYF
TRBV7-2	CASSLVPGKDEQYF
TRBV7-9	CASSLGALRGRGDTQYF
TRBV27	CASRDGGTEAFF
TRBV19	CASSMGREITEAFF
TRBV28	CASSTGQGIEPQHF
TRBV10-2	CASKAGFGSPLHF
TRBV25-1	CASSAQSPEAFF
TRBV11-2	CASSSKTGPSGNTIYF